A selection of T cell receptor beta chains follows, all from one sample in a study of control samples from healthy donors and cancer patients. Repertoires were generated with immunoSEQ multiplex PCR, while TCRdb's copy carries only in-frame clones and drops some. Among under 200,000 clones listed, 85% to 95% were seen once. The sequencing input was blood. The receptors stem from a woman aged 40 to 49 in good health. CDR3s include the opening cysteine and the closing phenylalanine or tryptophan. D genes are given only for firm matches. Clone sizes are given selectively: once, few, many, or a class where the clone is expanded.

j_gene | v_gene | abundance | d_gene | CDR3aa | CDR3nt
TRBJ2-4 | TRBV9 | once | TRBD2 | CASTVGRAENIQYF | TGTGCCAGCACCGTCGGGAGGGCCGAAAACATTCAGTACTTC
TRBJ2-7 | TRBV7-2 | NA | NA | CASSLTYEQYF | TGTGCCAGCAGCCTGACCTACGAGCAGTACTTC
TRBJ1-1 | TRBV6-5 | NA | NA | CAVNPQANTEAFF | TGTGCCGTAAACCCCCAGGCGAACACTGAAGCTTTCTTT
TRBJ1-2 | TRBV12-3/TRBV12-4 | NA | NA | CASSFAGGDSYTF | TGTGCCAGCAGTTTTGCTGGGGGCGACAGCTACACCTTC
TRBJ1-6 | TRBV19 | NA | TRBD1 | CASSMRDRVSSPLHF | TGTGCCAGTAGTATGAGGGACAGGGTGAGTTCACCCCTCCACTTT
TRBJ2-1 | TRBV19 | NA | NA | CASSIAPFAEQFF | TGTGCCAGTAGTATAGCGCCGTTCGCTGAGCAGTTCTTC
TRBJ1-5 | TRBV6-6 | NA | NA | CATGMAGANQPQHF | TGTGCCACGGGAATGGCGGGGGCCAATCAGCCCCAGCATTTT
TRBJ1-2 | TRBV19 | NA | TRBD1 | CASSMGTGGYYGYTF | TGTGCCAGTAGTATGGGGACAGGGGGCTATTATGGCTACACCTTC
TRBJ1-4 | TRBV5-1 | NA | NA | CASSLDGTANEKLFF | TGCGCCAGCAGCTTGGATGGGACGGCTAATGAAAAACTGTTTTTT
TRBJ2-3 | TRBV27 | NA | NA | CASTPLGGPGTDTQYF | TGTGCCAGCACCCCCCTTGGGGGACCCGGAACAGATACGCAGTATTTT
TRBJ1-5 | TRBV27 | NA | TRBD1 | CASSPGQRDQPQHF | TGTGCCAGCAGCCCGGGACAGCGGGATCAGCCCCAGCATTTT
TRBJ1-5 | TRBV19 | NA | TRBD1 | CASSLGQGRQPQHF | TGTGCCAGTAGTTTGGGACAGGGGCGTCAGCCCCAGCATTTT
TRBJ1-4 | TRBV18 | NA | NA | CASSTTGINEKLFF | TGTGCCAGCTCAACGACAGGAATTAATGAAAAACTGTTTTTT
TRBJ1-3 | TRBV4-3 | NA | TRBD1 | CASSQEAGGGNTIYF | TGCGCCAGCAGCCAAGAGGCAGGGGGTGGAAACACCATATATTTT
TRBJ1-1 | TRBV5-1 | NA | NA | CASSLAPRTMNTEAFF | TGCGCCAGCAGCTTGGCCCCACGTACCATGAACACTGAAGCTTTCTTT
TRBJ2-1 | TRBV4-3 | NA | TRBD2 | CASSQRTSGRDEQFF | TGCGCCAGCAGCCAACGGACTAGCGGGAGGGATGAGCAGTTCTTC
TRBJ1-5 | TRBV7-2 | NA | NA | CASNALAGHQPQHF | TGTGCCAGCAACGCTTTAGCAGGCCATCAGCCCCAGCATTTT
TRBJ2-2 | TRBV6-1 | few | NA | CASSEAGTRKRELFF | TGTGCCAGCAGTGAGGCAGGGACGCGTAAGCGGGAGCTGTTTTTT